Each of the 14 T cell receptor beta chains below was sequenced from the same sample in a study of cytotoxic CD8 clonotypes in ibrutinib-treated CLL. Measured with immunoSEQ multiplex PCR; TCRdb has only the in-frame clones, and not every one. In the table there are tens of thousands of clones, roughly two thirds of which are singletons. The material was PBMCs, obtained after 12 months of ibrutinib treatment. All receptors derive from a human donor with chronic lymphocytic leukemia.

CDR3 sequence: CATSRGLGTSGRAGELFF. CDR3 coding DNA: TGTGCCACCAGCAGAGGACTGGGGACTAGCGGGAGGGCCGGGGAGCTGTTTTTT. This chain links TRBV15 with TRBJ2-2, with TRBD2 matching 16 bases. The CDR3 spans 18 residues. The J segment lost 6 bases and the V segment lost 1 base, leaving 5 bases of the junction unmatched. CDR1 is LNHNV and CDR2 is YYDKDF in the germline V gene (reference sequence).

The rearrangement joins TRBV14 to TRBJ2-2; possible D gene TRBD2, 5 bases. The CDR3 runs to 16 residues. CDR1 and CDR2 (germline): SGHDN, FVKESK. Trimming stripped 0 bases from V and 6 bases from J, with 14 bases between. CDR3 sequence: CASSQEELGGPGELFF. DNA of the CDR3: TGTGCCAGCAGCCAAGAGGAACTAGGTGGACCCGGGGAGCTGTTTTTT.

This chain connects TRBV5-8 to TRBJ2-1; 16 nucleotides match TRBD2. Germline values: CDR1 SGHTS, CDR2 YDEGEE. V gave up 5 bases and J gave up 8 bases; unmatched junction bases: 4. The CDR3 spans 15 residues. The chain's CDR3 is CASRGLAGGPYEQFF. CDR3 nucleotides: TGTGCCAGCAGGGGACTAGCGGGAGGGCCGTATGAGCAGTTCTTC.

The CDR3 spells CASSDRTGGSGGYTF. The CDR3 DNA reads as TGTGCCAGCAGCGACCGGACAGGGGGCTCGGGAGGCTACACCTTC. The genes are TRBV7-2 and TRBJ1-2; 11 nucleotides agree with TRBD1. The CDR3 contains 15 residues. Germline-derived CDR1 and CDR2 are SGHTA and FQGNSA. Losses at the gene ends were 5 bases for V and 8 bases for J; bases not matched to a gene: 10.

The chain joins TRBV4-2 to TRBJ2-1; D uncertain. V lost 0 bases to trimming and J lost 0 bases, with 18 bases between them. This CDR3 is built from 19 residues. CDR1 and CDR2 (germline): LGHNA, YNFKEQ. The CDR3 DNA follows: TGTGCCAGCAGCCAAGATCCCGCGCCCTGGAGTATCTCCTACAATGAGCAGTTCTTC. Translation: CASSQDPAPWSISYNEQFF.

The V call is TRBV10-1, the J call TRBJ2-3; D is undetermined. Germline lookup yields CDR1 WNHNN and CDR2 SYGVQD (reference sequence). Trimming took off 6 bases at V and 6 bases at J, with 10 bases between the two ends. The CDR3 is 12 amino acids. CDR3 coding DNA: TGCGCCAGCAGGAGAACAGTCGATACGCAGTATTTT. It specifies CASRRTVDTQYF.

There are a few counts of this clone. This chain joins TRBV5-4 and TRBJ2-7; TRBD2 matches at 10 bases. The CDR3 contains 15 residues. J lost 4 bases, V lost 2 bases, and 6 bases had no gene match. Germline CDR1 SGHNT, CDR2 YYREEE (reference sequence). The CDR3 DNA is TGTGCCAGCAGCTTCTGGGGTAGCGGGAGGTACGAGCAGTACTTC. Protein product: CASSFWGSGRYEQYF.

This clone was seen once. The chain couples TRBV19 to TRBJ1-5; D is undetermined. Germline V CDR1 and CDR2: LNHDA, SQIVND (reference sequence). This CDR3 is built from 13 residues. V lost 1 base to trimming and J lost 4 bases, with 5 bases between them. CDR3 amino acids: CASSIADNQPQHF. The CDR3 DNA follows: TGTGCCAGTAGTATAGCCGATAATCAGCCCCAGCATTTT.

The chain carries TRBV7-8 and TRBJ1-4; no reliable D call. CDR3 size: 14 residues. In germline, CDR1 is SGHVS, CDR2 FQNEAQ. V was pared by 8 bases and J by 4 bases, with 14 bases between. CDR3 protein: CASSRQQINEKLFF. CDR3 DNA: TGTGCCAGCTCCCGACAACAGATTAATGAAAAACTGTTTTTT. The full variable domain, its missing parts supplied by reference TRBV7-8 and TRBJ1-4, is GAGVSQSPRYKVAKRGQDVALRCDPISGHVSLFWYQQALGQGPEFLTYFQNEAQLDKSGLPSDRFFAERPEGSVSTLKIQRTQQEDSAVYLCASSRQQINEKLFFGSGTQLSVL.

The V gene is TRBV11-3, the J gene TRBJ2-7, with 8 bases aligning to TRBD1. Germline CDR1 SGHNT, CDR2 YENEEA. V trimming: 5 bases; J trimming: 2 bases; junction bases outside the gene matches: 5. The CDR3 consists of 14 residues. CDR3 region: CASSQGQGPYEQYF. CDR3 coding DNA: TGTGCCAGCAGCCAAGGACAGGGCCCCTACGAGCAGTACTTC.

The J gene is TRBJ2-1, the V gene TRBV11-2; a possible D gene is TRBD1 (6 bases). Between the trimmed V and J ends, which lost 6 bases and 6 bases, there was a span of 15 bases. This CDR3 region has 14 residues. Per the germline V gene, CDR1 is SGHAT and CDR2 is FQNNGV. The CDR3 DNA is TGTGCCAGCAGTACGGGACACCCCTTCAATGAGCAGTTCTTC. Translated: CASSTGHPFNEQFF.

The chain joins TRBV10-2 to TRBJ2-2; D not resolved. Between the trimmed V and J ends, which lost 6 bases and 5 bases, there was a span of 16 bases. The CDR3 consists of 15 residues. Germline CDR1 reads WSHSY; CDR2 reads SAAADI. Here the CDR3 reads CASRVDWVMTGELFF. CDR3 DNA: TGCGCCAGCAGGGTAGATTGGGTAATGACCGGGGAGCTGTTTTTT.

J is TRBJ2-7 and V is TRBV20-1; D remains ambiguous. The germline CDR1 and CDR2 sequences are DFQATT and SNEGSKA (reference sequence). V dropped 6 bases and J dropped 8 bases, with 11 bases sitting between them. The CDR3 covers 10 residues. The chain's CDR3 is CSAGLDKQYF. The CDR3 DNA is TGCAGTGCCGGCCTAGACAAGCAGTACTTC.

This sequence joins TRBV5-1 and TRBJ2-2; D remains ambiguous. Germline CDR1 SGHRS, CDR2 YFSETQ. CDR3 length equals 15 residues. Trimming stripped 4 bases from V and 5 bases from J, with 15 bases between. For the CDR3, the DNA is TGCGCCAGCAGCGGAGATAGGGTCGGGACCGGGGAGCTGTTTTTT. Translating gives CASSGDRVGTGELFF.